These 13 T cell receptor beta chains originate from one sample sequenced in a study of cytomegalovirus exposure and HLA in healthy donors (dated by TCRdb to about 2017). The library was prepared using the immunoSEQ multiplex PCR assay. For the multiplex PCR, a mixture combining 60 forward primers for TCR Vbeta segments and 13 reverse primers for TCR Jbeta segments was used. Held by TCRdb, this immuneACCESS table contains in-frame sequences only and omits some clones. Under half of the omission traces to an unresolved V gene where checked; the cause of the rest is unknown. Across this sample there are about 200,000 clones, with approximately 80% seen only once. Clones ranked in the top ten supply about 3.1% of the sample. Input material: PBMCs. The source of these receptors is a man aged 25 to 40 in good health and CMV-seronegative.

This chain joins TRBV28 and TRBJ1-5; no clear D. The germline V gene has CDR1 MDHEN and CDR2 SYDVKM. Deletions cut 7 bases from V and 2 bases from J, with 15 bases between. The CDR3 is made up of 15 amino acids. Written as DNA, the CDR3 is TGTGCCAGCAATTCTCCCTCGCGGGGCAATCAGCCCCAGCATTTT. Its protein is CASNSPSRGNQPQHF.

The V and J genes are TRBV6-5 and TRBJ1-1, with a weak D call TRBD1 (6 bases). The CDR3 contains 14 residues. Germline lookup yields CDR1 MNHEY and CDR2 SVGAGI. The V and J ends lost 7 bases and 3 bases respectively, with 15 bases between them. CDR3 sequence reads: CASTSGAWDTEAFF. DNA for the CDR3: TGTGCCAGCACCTCAGGGGCTTGGGACACTGAAGCTTTCTTT.

There are a few counts of this clone. V and J are TRBV6-5 and TRBJ2-5; D is perhaps TRBD1 (6 bases). V shed 4 bases and J shed 4 bases, with 16 bases lying between them. The V gene's germline CDR1 is MNHEY and CDR2 SVGAGI. This CDR3 spans 15 amino acids. CDR3 nucleotides: TGTGCCAGCAGTTCTACAGGGTTCGGTAGAGAGACCCAGTACTTC. This codes for CASSSTGFGRETQYF.

A word on this clone: This sample also contains other DNA sequences that code for the same CDR3. The chain recombines TRBV7-9 with TRBJ2-5, with 7 bases that match TRBD1. From germline, CDR1 is SEHNR and CDR2 FQNEAQ (reference sequence). This CDR3 spans 13 amino acids. V lost 6 bases to trimming and J lost 5 bases; unmatched junction nucleotides: 6. The DNA for the CDR3 is TGTGCCAGCAGTTACAGGGGCGGGGAGACCCAGTACTTC. Translated: CASSYRGGETQYF.

The chain links TRBV4-3 to TRBJ2-2; 8 nucleotides align to TRBD2. The J segment lost 3 bases and the V segment lost 0 bases, leaving 3 bases of the junction unmatched. CDR1 and CDR2 from the germline V gene are LGHNA and YSLEER. The CDR3 loop spans 16 amino acids. The CDR3 reads CASSQEGTRDTGELFF. For the CDR3, the DNA is TGCGCCAGCAGCCAAGAAGGGACTAGAGACACCGGGGAGCTGTTTTTT.

J is TRBJ1-1 and V is TRBV19; a possible D gene is TRBD1 (6 bases). CDR1 and CDR2 (germline): LNHDA, SQIVND (reference sequence). The CDR3 length is 16 residues. The ends were cut back, 5 bases at V and 0 bases at J, with 16 bases in the middle. CDR3 sequence: CASSYTPTGLNTEAFF. In DNA form, the CDR3 reads TGTGCCAGTAGTTATACCCCTACAGGGCTGAACACTGAAGCTTTCTTT.

This chain links TRBV11-2 with TRBJ2-1; no reliable D call. The CDR3 length is 12 residues. V was trimmed by 3 bases and J by 7 bases, leaving 7 bases between them. Looked up from germline, CDR1 is SGHAT and CDR2 is FQNNGV. The CDR3 nucleotides read TGTGCCAGCAGCTTGGTGAGGAATGAGCAGTTCTTC. Encoded protein: CASSLVRNEQFF.

This sequence joins TRBV28 and TRBJ1-2; no clear D. The CDR3 has 13 amino acids. Germline CDR1 and CDR2: MDHEN and SYDVKM. V shed 2 bases and J shed 4 bases, with 8 bases lying between them. The chain's CDR3 is CASSLGPIYGYTF. CDR3 DNA: TGTGCCAGCAGTTTAGGGCCGATCTATGGCTACACCTTC.

The rearrangement joins TRBV11-2 to TRBJ1-1; D may be TRBD1 (5 bases). From germline, CDR1 is SGHAT and CDR2 FQNNGV. Between the trimmed V and J ends, which lost 6 bases and 1 base, there was a span of 15 bases. There are 15 residues in the CDR3. The CDR3 region has the DNA TGTGCCAGCAGAAAAATAGGCGGGGGGAACACTGAAGCTTTCTTT. Translation: CASRKIGGGNTEAFF.

The chain recombines TRBV6-6 with TRBJ2-5; tentatively, D is TRBD1 (6 bases). Near its end, the DNA agrees better with TRBJ2-7, so the J call may be wrong. This CDR3 comprises 13 residues. CDR1 is MNHNY, CDR2 SVGAGI, per germline (reference sequence). This CDR3 is CARETGSVHEQYF. CDR3 DNA: TGTGCCAGGGAAACAGGGTCCGTCCACGAGCAGTACTTC.

This chain uses TRBV9 with TRBJ2-2; D gene uncertain. Trimming stripped 3 bases from V and 6 bases from J, with 12 bases between. CDR3 length: 14 amino acids. CDR1 SGDLS and CDR2 YYNGEE come from the germline V gene. CDR3 in amino acids: CASSGPGFSGELFF. The CDR3 DNA reads TGTGCCAGCAGCGGCCCAGGATTTTCCGGGGAGCTGTTTTTT.

A word on this clone: Germline and junction disagree at one end, which may indicate a read error. The V and J genes are TRBV28 and TRBJ2-6; 11 positions agree with TRBD1. This CDR3 spans 15 amino acids. Germline values: CDR1 MDHEN, CDR2 SYDVKM. The CDR3 protein is CASSGQGAGASVLTF. The CDR3, as DNA: TGTGCCAGCAGTGGACAGGGGGCTGGGGCCAGCGTCCTGACTTTC.

Concerning this clone: Other DNA sequences in this sample translate to the same CDR3. The rearrangement uses TRBV5-1 and TRBJ2-7, with D tentatively TRBD1 (5 bases). This CDR3 contains 13 residues. Per the germline V gene, CDR1 is SGHRS and CDR2 is YFSETQ. V lost 1 base and J lost 3, with 8 bases in between. CDR3 residues: CASSLLGDYEQYF. CDR3 coding DNA: TGCGCCAGCAGCTTGCTAGGGGACTACGAGCAGTACTTC.